Shown below are 15 T cell receptor beta chains from a single sample sequenced in a study of cytomegalovirus exposure and HLA in healthy donors. Primers for the PCR totalled 60 Vbeta and 13 Jbeta. The method was immunoSEQ multiplex PCR; TCRdb's version includes in-frame clones alone and lacks a portion of them. Of roughly 110,000 clones listed, around 70% are singletons. Material for sequencing was PBMCs. Every receptor here comes from a boy younger than 18 in good health and CMV-seronegative.

The chain uses TRBV11-2 and TRBJ2-7, with 9 bases identical to TRBD1. Trimming took 1 base from V and 3 from J; bases not matched to a gene: 4. CDR1 is SGHAT and CDR2 is FQNNGV in the germline V gene. There are 15 residues in the CDR3. CDR3 loop: CASSLVTGQGYEQYF. The DNA of the CDR3 is TGTGCCAGCAGCTTAGTAACGGGACAGGGCTACGAGCAGTACTTC.

The rearrangement links TRBV6-1 to TRBJ1-1, with D possibly matching TRBD1 (5 bases). CDR1 and CDR2 from the germline V gene are MNHNS and SASEGT. The CDR3 contains 15 residues. V shed 1 base and J shed 5 bases, with 14 bases lying between them. The CDR3 protein is CASSEEIGAGTEAFF. The CDR3, as DNA: TGTGCCAGCAGTGAAGAAATTGGGGCAGGAACTGAAGCTTTCTTT.

The chain employs TRBV5-1 and TRBJ1-4; no firm D call. The germline V gene encodes CDR1 SGHRS and CDR2 YFSETQ. This CDR3 contains 15 residues. V dropped 6 bases and J dropped 0 bases, with 12 bases sitting between them. CDR3 bases: TGCGCCAGCACAAACAGACCTGCAACTAATGAAAAACTGTTTTTT. Its translation: CASTNRPATNEKLFF.

Only a few counts were recorded for this clone. This chain links TRBV28 with TRBJ1-5; 9 nucleotides align to TRBD1. V was clipped by 3 bases and J by 5 bases; unmatched bases: 8. Looked up from germline, CDR1 is MDHEN and CDR2 is SYDVKM. The CDR3 loop spans 16 amino acids. The CDR3 DNA sequence: TGTGCCAGCAGTTTCCGAGGACAGGGGAGGTATCAGCCCCAGCATTTT. Amino acids: CASSFRGQGRYQPQHF.

This chain links TRBV7-2 with TRBJ1-1, with D perhaps matching TRBD1 (6 bases). The germline V and J ends were trimmed by 3 bases and 1 base, with 15 bases remaining between them. The germline V gene encodes CDR1 SGHTA and CDR2 FQGNSA. The CDR3 runs 16 residues. CDR3: CASSFRGGGTNTEAFF. The CDR3 DNA reads TGTGCCAGCAGCTTTCGAGGCGGGGGCACGAACACTGAAGCTTTCTTT.

This clone was detected a few times. The CDR3 sequence: CATSRGGSGANVLTF. The CDR3 DNA follows: TGTGCCACCAGCAGAGGCGGGTCTGGGGCCAACGTCCTGACTTTC. The chain has TRBV15 and TRBJ2-6; D possibly corresponds to TRBD2 (5 bases). The CDR3 contains 15 residues. Trimming took off 1 base at V and 1 base at J, with 5 bases between the two ends. Germline CDR1 and CDR2: LNHNV and YYDKDF (reference sequence).

This clone has just a few counts. The rearrangement links TRBV29-1 to TRBJ1-5, with 7 bases that match TRBD1. The trim removed 4 bases at V and 1 base at J, leaving 13 bases unmatched. This CDR3 comprises 17 residues. In germline, CDR1 is SQVTM, CDR2 ANQGSEA. CDR3 coding DNA: TGCAGCGTTGGGGACAGAGCGGCCGAAATGAGCAATCAGCCCCAGCATTTT. The encoded protein is CSVGDRAAEMSNQPQHF.

V usage is TRBV28 and J usage is TRBJ2-5, with 7 bases aligning to TRBD1. The CDR3 length is 12 residues. With 7 bases clipped from V and 5 bases from J, the junction kept 4 bases outside the gene matches. Germline CDR1 is MDHEN and CDR2 is SYDVKM. The CDR3 loop is CASTQGLETQYF. CDR3 DNA: TGTGCCAGCACACAGGGGCTCGAGACCCAGTACTTC. Combining the CDR3 with reference TRBV28 and TRBJ2-5 gives the whole variable domain DVKVTQSSRYLVKRTGEKVFLECVQDMDHENMFWYRQDPGLGLRLIYFSYDVKMKEKGDIPEGYSVSREKKERFSLILESASTNQTSMYLCASTQGLETQYFGPGTRLLVL.

The CDR3 loop reads CAFPDREKLFF. Written as DNA, the CDR3 is TGTGCCTTCCCCGACAGGGAAAAACTGTTTTTT. The chain links TRBV19 to TRBJ1-4, with TRBD1 as a possible D gene (6 bases). V shed 11 bases and J shed 8 bases, with 12 bases lying between them. This CDR3 region has 11 residues. Germline values: CDR1 LNHDA, CDR2 SQIVND (reference sequence).

Of note for this clone: Relative to the germline gene, one junction end is altered; a read error may explain this. V gene TRBV7-7 combines with J gene TRBJ2-2; the match to TRBD2 covers 11 bases. The CDR3 consists of 14 residues. Germline assignment: CDR1 SSHAT and CDR2 FNYEAQ (reference sequence). The CDR3 DNA is TGTGCTAGCAGCTTAGCGGGAGGGCCCGGGGAGCTGTTTTTT. Protein: CASSLAGGPGELFF.

This clone was counted between two and nine times. The rearrangement joins TRBV30 to TRBJ1-4; a possible D gene is TRBD1 (5 bases). This CDR3 has 16 residues. Looked up from germline, CDR1 is GTSNPN and CDR2 is SVGIG (reference sequence). V lost 4 bases, J lost 1 base, and 16 bases lay in between. In DNA, the CDR3 is TGTGCCTGGAATAAACCCTGGGGGGTAACTAATGAAAAACTGTTTTTT. Protein product: CAWNKPWGVTNEKLFF.

The chain joins TRBV28 to TRBJ1-2, with 7 bases fitting TRBD1. Trimming took 6 bases from V and 2 from J; bases not matched to a gene: 15. The germline V gene has CDR1 MDHEN and CDR2 SYDVKM. The CDR3 has 17 amino acids. For the CDR3, the DNA is TGTGCCAGCAGCATCCCCCGCGGGACAGCATCGAACTATGGCTACACCTTC. Translating gives CASSIPRGTASNYGYTF.

The chain is built from TRBV7-9 and TRBJ2-7; a possible D gene is TRBD2 (5 bases). Trimming took 2 bases from V and 0 from J, leaving 11 bases between them. The CDR3 has 15 residues. CDR1 and CDR2 from the germline V gene are SEHNR and FQNEAQ (reference sequence). In DNA form, the CDR3 reads TGTGCCAGCAGCTTATCAGGTACTAGCTCCTACGAGCAGTACTTC. Translating it yields CASSLSGTSSYEQYF.

The chain is built from TRBV15 and TRBJ2-5, with 7 positions matching TRBD1. The CDR3 has 15 residues. Trimming took 4 bases from V and 1 from J; bases not matched to a gene: 6. In germline, CDR1 is LNHNV, CDR2 YYDKDF (reference sequence). The CDR3 region is CATSTDRTFQETQYF. The CDR3 DNA follows: TGTGCCACCAGCACGGACAGGACATTCCAAGAGACCCAGTACTTC.

The chain couples TRBV28 to TRBJ2-1; maybe TRBD2 (5 bases). CDR1 is MDHEN and CDR2 is SYDVKM in the germline V gene. V lost 10 bases, J lost 2 bases, and 12 bases lay in between. This CDR3 is built from 13 residues. CDR3 sequence (DNA): TGTGCCACCGGGGTCGGCCCCTACAATGAGCAGTTCTTC. Residues: CATGVGPYNEQFF.